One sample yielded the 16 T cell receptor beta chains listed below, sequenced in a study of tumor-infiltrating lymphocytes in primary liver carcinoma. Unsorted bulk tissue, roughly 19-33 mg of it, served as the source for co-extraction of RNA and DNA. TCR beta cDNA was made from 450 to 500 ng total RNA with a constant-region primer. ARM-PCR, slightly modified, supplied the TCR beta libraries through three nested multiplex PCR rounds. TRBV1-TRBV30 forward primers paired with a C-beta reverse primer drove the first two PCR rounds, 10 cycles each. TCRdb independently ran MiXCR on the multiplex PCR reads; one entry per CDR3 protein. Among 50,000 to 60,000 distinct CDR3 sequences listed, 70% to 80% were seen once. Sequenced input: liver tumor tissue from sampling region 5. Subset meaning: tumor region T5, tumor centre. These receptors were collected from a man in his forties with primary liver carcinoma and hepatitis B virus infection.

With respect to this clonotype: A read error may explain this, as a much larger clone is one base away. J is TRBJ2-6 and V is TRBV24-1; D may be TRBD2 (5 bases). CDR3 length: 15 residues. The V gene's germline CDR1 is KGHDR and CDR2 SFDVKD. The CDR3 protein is CVTSAGDSGANVLTF. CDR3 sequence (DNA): TGTGTCACCAGTGCCGGGGACTCTGGGGCCAACGTCCTGACTTTC.

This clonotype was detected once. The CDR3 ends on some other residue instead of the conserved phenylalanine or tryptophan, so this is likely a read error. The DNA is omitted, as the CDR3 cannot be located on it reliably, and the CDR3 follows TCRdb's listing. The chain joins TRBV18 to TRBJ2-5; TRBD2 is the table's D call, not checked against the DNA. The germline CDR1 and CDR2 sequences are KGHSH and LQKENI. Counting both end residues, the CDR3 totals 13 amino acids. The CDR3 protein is CASSPVAGKTRYI.

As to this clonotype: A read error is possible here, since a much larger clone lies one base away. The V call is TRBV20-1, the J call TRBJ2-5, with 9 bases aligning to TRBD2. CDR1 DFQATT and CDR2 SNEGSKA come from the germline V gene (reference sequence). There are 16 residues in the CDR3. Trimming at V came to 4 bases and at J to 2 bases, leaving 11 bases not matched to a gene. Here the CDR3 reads CSATNVAGEIQETQYF. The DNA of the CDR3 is TGCAGTGCTACCAACGTAGCGGGAGAAATACAAGAGACCCAGTACTTC.

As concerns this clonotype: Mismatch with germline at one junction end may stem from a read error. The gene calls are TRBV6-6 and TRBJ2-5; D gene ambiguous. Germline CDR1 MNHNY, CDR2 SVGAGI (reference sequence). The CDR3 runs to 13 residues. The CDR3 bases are TGTGCCAGCGGTTACTCGACGATAGAGAGCCAGTACTTC. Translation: CASGYSTIESQYF.

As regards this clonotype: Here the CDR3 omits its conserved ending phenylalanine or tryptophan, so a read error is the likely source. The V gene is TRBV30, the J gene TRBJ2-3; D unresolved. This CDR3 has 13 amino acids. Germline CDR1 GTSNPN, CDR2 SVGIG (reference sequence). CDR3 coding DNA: TGTGGCTGGAGTGTAAGAGCCACAGATACGCAGTATTCT. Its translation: CGWSVRATDTQYS.

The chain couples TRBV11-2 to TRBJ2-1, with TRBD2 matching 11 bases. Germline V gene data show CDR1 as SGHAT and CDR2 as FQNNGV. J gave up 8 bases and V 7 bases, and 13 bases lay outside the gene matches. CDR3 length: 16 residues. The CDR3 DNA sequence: TGTGCCAGCAACTACACCGGGACTAGCGGTAGCGATGAGCAGTTCTTC. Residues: CASNYTGTSGSDEQFF.

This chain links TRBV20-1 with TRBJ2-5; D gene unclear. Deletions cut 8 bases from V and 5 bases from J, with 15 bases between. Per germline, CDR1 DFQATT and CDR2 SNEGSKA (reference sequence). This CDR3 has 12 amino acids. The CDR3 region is CSTHGSRETQYF. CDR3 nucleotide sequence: TGCAGTACCCACGGGTCACGGGAGACCCAGTACTTC.

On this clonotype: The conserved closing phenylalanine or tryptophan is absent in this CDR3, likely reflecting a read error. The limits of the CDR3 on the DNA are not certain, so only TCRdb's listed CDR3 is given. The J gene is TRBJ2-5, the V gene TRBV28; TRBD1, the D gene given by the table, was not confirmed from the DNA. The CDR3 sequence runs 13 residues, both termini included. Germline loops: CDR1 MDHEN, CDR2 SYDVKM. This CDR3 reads CASRKQGPETKYS.

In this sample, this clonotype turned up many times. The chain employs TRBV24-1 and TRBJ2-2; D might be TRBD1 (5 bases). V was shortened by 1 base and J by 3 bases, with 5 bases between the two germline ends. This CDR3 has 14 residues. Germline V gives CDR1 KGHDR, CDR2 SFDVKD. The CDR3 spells CATSDLGDTGELFF. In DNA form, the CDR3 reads TGTGCCACCAGTGATTTAGGGGACACCGGGGAGCTGTTTTTT.

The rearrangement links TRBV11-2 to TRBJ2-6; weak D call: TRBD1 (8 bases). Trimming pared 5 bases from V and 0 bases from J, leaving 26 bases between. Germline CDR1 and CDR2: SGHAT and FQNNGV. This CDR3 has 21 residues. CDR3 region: CASSMGRDRSISLSGANVLTF. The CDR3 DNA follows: TGTGCCAGCAGCATGGGGAGGGACAGGAGCATTTCCCTCTCTGGGGCCAACGTCCTGACTTTC.

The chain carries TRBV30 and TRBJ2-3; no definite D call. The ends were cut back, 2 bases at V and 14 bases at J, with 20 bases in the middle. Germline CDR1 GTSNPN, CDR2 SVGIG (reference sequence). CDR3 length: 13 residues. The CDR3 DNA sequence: TGTGCCTGGAGTACCAGAAACACAGATACACCGTATTTT. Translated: CAWSTRNTDTPYF.

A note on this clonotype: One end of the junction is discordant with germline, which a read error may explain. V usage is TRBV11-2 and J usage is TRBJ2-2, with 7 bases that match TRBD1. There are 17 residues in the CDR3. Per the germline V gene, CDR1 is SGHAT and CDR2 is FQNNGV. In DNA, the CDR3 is TGTGCCAGCAGTTTATATCATCGGGGTAGGGACACAGGGGAGCTGTTATTT. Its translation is CASSLYHRGRDTGELLF. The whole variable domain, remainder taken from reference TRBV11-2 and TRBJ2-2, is EAGVAQSPRYKIIEKRQSVAFWCNPISGHATLYWYQQILGQGPKLLIQFQNNGVVDDSQLPKDRFSAERLKGVDSTLKIQPAKLEDSAVYLCASSLYHRGRDTGELLFGEGSRLTVL.

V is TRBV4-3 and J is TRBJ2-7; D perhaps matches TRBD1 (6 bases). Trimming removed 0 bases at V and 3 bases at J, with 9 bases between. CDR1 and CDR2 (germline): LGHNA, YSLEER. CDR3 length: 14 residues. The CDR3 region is CASSQDLTGYEQYF. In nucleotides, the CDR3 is TGCGCCAGCAGCCAAGACCTGACAGGCTACGAGCAGTACTTC.

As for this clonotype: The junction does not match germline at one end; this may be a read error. CDR3 amino acids: CAISQRGTSPGELFF. CDR3 in DNA: TGCGCCATCAGCCAGAGGGGAACATCCCCCGGGGAGCTGTTTTTT. The J gene is TRBJ2-2, the V gene TRBV4-1; perhaps D is TRBD1 or TRBD2 (5 bases each). Germline V gene lookup returns CDR1 MGHRA and CDR2 YSYEKL. This CDR3 has 15 residues.

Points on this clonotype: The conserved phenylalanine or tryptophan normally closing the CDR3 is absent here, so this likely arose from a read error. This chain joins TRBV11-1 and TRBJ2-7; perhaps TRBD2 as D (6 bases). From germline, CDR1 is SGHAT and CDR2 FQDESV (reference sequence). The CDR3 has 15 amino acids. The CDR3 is CVCSSSRDSSYEQYS. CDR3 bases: TGTGTCTGCAGCTCATCCCGGGACTCCTCCTACGAGCAGTACTCC.

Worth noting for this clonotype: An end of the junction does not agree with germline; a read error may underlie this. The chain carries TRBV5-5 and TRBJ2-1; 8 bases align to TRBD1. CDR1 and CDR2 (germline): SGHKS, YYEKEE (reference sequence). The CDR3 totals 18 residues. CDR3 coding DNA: TGTGTCAGCAGCTTGTACGTGGTGGTAGGACAGGGTAGCAATGAGCAGTTCTTC. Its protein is CVSSLYVVVGQGSNEQFF.